This TCR beta chain came from a study of cytomegalovirus exposure and HLA in healthy donors. Whole-study context: Unique TCR beta sequences numbering 117 million came from around 180 million T cells in an earlier analysis. Study findings and constraints: A missense variant in DCLRE1C was later tied to TCR beta V- and J-gene trimming. Researchers had no immune exposure information except CMV serostatus available.

The PCR made use of 60 Vbeta and 13 Jbeta primers. Sequenced by immunoSEQ multiplex PCR; TCRdb stores in-frame clones only, minus some. The table includes about 210,000 clones, around 81% detected once. The J segment lost 5 bases and the V segment lost 6 bases, leaving 7 bases of the junction unmatched. Germline V gene data show CDR1 as SGHAT and CDR2 as FQNNGV. The CDR3 consists of 15 residues. The count of this clone is one. Its specificity is not known. The chain combines TRBV11-2 with TRBJ2-1, with 10 bases that match TRBD2. Sequenced input: PBMCs. The TCR was taken from a woman between 45 and 65 years old in good health and CMV-seropositive. The CDR3 protein is CASRPWTSGNNEQFF. CDR3 bases: TGTGCCAGCAGGCCGTGGACTAGCGGAAACAATGAGCAGTTCTTC.